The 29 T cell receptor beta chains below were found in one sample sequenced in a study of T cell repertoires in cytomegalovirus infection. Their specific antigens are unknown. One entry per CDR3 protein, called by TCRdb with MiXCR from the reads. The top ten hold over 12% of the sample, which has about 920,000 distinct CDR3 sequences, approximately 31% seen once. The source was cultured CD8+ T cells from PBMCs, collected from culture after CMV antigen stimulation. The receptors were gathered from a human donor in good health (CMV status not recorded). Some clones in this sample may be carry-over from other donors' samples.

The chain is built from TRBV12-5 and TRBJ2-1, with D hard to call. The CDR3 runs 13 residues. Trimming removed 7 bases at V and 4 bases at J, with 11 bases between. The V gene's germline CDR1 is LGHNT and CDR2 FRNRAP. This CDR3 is CASALPLYNEQFF. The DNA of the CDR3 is TGTGCTAGTGCCTTACCCCTTTACAATGAGCAGTTCTTC.

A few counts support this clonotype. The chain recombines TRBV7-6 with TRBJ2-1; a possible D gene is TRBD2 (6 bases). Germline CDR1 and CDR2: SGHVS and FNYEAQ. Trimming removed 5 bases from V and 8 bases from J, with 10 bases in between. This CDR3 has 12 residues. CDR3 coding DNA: TGTGCCAGCAGCCTACTAGCACATGAGCAGTTCTTC. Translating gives CASSLLAHEQFF.

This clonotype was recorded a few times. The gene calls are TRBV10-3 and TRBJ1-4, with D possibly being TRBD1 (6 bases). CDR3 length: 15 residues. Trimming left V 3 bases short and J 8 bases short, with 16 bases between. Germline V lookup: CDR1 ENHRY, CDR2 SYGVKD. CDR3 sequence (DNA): TGTGCCATCAGTGAACACCCCGGACAGCCCGAAAAACTGTTTTTT. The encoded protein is CAISEHPGQPEKLFF.

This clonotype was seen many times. The CDR3, as DNA: TGTGCCAGCAGCTTATCGAGAGCTCCCAATTACGAGCAGTACGTC. Translating gives CASSLSRAPNYEQYV. The rearrangement links TRBV7-2 to TRBJ2-7; D gene unclear. Trimming removed 2 bases from V and 4 bases from J, with 15 bases in between. The germline V gene has CDR1 SGHTA and CDR2 FQGNSA. CDR3 length: 15 amino acids.

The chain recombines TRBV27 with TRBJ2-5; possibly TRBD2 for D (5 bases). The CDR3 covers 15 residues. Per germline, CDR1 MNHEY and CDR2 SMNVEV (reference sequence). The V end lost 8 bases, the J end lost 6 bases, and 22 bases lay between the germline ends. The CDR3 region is CASRDNTRGWQTQYF. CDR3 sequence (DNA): TGTGCCAGCCGCGACAATACACGGGGTTGGCAGACCCAGTACTTC.

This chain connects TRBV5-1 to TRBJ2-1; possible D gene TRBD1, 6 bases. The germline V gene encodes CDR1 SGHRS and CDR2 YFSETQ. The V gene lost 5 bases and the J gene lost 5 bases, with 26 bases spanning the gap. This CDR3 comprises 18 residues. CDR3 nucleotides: TGCGCCAGCAGACCTGGGGTTTCACAGGGCATCCGGAACAATGAGCAGTTCTTC. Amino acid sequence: CASRPGVSQGIRNNEQFF.

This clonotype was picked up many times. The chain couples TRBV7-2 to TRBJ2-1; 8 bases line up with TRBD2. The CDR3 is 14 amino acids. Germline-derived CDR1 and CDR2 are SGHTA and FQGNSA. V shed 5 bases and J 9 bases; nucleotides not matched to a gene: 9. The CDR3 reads CASSSQSGGTEQFF. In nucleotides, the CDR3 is TGTGCCAGCAGCAGCCAAAGCGGGGGCACTGAGCAGTTCTTC.

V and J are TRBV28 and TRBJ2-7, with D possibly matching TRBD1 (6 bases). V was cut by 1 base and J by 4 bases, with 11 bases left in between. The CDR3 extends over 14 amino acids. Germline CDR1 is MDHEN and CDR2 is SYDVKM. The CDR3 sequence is CASSLSGRGYEQYV. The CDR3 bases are TGTGCCAGCAGTTTATCGGGCAGGGGATACGAGCAGTACGTC.

In DNA, the CDR3 is TGTGCCAGCAGTTACCCCGCGGACGGTGAGACCCAGTACTTC. Its translation is CASSYPADGETQYF. The V gene is TRBV6-2 or TRBV6-3, the J gene TRBJ2-5; D unresolved. Germline V gives CDR1 MNHEY, CDR2 SVGEGT. The V end was cut by 2 bases, the J end by 5 bases, with 12 bases between. The CDR3 extends over 14 amino acids.

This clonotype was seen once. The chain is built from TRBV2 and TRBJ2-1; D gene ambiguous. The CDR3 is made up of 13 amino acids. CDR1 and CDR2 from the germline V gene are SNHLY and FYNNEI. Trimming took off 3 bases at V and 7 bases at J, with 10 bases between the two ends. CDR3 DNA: TGTGCCAGCAGTGACGGGTGGCAGAATGAGCAGTTCTTC. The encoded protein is CASSDGWQNEQFF.

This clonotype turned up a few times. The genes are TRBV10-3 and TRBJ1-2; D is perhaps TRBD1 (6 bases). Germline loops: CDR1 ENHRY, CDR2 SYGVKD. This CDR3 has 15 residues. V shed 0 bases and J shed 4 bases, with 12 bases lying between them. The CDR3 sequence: CAISESWDTPYGYTF. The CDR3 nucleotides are TGTGCCATCAGTGAGTCATGGGACACTCCCTATGGCTACACCTTC.

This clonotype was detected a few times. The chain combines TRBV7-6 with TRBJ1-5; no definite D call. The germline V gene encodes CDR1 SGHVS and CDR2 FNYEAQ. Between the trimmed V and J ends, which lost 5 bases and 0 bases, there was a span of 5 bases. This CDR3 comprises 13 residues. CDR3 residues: CASSKGSNQPQHF. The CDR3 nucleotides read TGTGCCAGCAGCAAGGGTAGCAATCAGCCCCAGCATTTT.

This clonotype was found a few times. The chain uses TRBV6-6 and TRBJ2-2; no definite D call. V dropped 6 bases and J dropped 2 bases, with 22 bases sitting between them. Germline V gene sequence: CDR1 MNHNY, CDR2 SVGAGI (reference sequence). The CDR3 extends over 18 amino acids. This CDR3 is CASRALRPDPVNTGELFF. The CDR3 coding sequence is TGTGCCAGCAGAGCCCTACGCCCGGACCCCGTTAACACCGGGGAGCTGTTTTTT.

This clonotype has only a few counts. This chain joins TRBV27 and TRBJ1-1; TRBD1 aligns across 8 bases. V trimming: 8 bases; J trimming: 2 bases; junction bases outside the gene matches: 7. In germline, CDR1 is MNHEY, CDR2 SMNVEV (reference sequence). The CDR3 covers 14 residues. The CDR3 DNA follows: TGTGCCAGCGCGCCCACAGGGGGAAACACTGAAGCTTTCTTT. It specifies CASAPTGGNTEAFF.

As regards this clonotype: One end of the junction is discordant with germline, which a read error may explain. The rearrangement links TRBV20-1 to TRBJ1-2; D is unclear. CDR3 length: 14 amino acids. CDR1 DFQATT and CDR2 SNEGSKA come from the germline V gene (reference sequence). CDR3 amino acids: CSARDQWQDYGCTF. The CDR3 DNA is TGCAGTGCTAGAGATCAATGGCAGGACTATGGCTGCACCTTC.

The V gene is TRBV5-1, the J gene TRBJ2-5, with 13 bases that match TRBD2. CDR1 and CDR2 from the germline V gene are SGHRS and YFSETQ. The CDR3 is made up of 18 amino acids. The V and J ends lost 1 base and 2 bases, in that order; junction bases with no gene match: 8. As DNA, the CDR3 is TGCGCCAGCAGCTTGAGGCGTGGACTAGCGGGGGAGCAAGAGACCCAGTACTTC. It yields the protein CASSLRRGLAGEQETQYF.

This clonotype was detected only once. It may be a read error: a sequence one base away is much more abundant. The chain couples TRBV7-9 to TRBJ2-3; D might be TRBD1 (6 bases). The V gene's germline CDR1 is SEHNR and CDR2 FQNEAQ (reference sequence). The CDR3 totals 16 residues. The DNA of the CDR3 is TGTACCAGCAGCTTAGAGGGGACAAGAAGCACAGATACGCAGTATTTT. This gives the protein CTSSLEGTRSTDTQYF.

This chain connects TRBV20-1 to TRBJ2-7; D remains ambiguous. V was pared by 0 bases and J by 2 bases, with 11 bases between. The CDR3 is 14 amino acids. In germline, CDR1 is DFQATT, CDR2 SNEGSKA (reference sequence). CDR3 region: CSARDPGSPYEQYF. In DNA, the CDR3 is TGCAGTGCTAGAGATCCGGGCAGCCCCTACGAGCAGTACTTC.

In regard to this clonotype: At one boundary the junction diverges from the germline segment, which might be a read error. The CDR3 DNA sequence: TGTGCCGGCAGCCCACTAGCGGGGGGCAACAATGAGCAGTTCTTC. Residues: CAGSPLAGGNNEQFF. The V gene is TRBV7-2, the J gene TRBJ2-1; TRBD2 matches 12 bases. From germline, CDR1 is SGHTA and CDR2 FQGNSA. This CDR3 region has 15 residues.

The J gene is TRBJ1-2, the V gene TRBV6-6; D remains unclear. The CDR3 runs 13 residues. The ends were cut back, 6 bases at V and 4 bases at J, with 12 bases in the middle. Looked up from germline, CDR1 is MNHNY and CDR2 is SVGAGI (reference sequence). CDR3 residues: CASRISEGYGYTF. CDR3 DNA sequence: TGTGCCAGCAGAATAAGTGAAGGCTATGGCTACACCTTC.

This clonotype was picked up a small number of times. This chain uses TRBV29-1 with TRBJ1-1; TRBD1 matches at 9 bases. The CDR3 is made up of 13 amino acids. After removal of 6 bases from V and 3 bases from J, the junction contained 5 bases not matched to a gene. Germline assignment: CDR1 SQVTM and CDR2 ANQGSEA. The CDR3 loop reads CSVATGGYTEAFF. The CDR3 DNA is TGCAGCGTAGCCACAGGGGGCTACACTGAAGCTTTCTTT.

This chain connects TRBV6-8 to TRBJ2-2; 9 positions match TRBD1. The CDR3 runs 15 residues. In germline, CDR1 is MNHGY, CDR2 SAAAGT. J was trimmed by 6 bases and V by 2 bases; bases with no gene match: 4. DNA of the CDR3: TGTGCCAGCAGTTACATAGACAGGGGGGCCGGGGAGCTGTTTTTT. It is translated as CASSYIDRGAGELFF.

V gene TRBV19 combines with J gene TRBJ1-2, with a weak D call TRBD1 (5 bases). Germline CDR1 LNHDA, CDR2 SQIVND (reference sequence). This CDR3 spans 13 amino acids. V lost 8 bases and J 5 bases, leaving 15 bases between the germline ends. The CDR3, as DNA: TGTGCCAGTTTCTACGGGACGTTTTATGGCTACACCTTC. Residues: CASFYGTFYGYTF. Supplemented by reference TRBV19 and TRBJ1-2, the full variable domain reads DGGITQSPKYLFRKEGQNVTLSCEQNLNHDAMYWYRQDPGQGLRLIYYSQIVNDFQKGDIAEGYSVSREKKESFPLTVTSAQKNPTAFYLCASFYGTFYGYTFGSGTRLTVV.

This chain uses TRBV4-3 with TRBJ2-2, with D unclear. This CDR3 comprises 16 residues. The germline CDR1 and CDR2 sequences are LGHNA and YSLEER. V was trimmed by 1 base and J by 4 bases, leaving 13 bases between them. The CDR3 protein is CASSQVGRTPTGELFF. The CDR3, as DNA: TGCGCCAGCAGCCAAGTTGGTAGGACGCCCACCGGGGAGCTGTTTTTT.

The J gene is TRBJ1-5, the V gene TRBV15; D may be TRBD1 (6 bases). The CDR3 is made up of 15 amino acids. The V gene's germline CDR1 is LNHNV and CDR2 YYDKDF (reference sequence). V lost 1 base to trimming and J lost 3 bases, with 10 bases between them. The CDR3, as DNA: TGTGCCACCAGCAGAGGAGGGGGGCTCAATCAGCCCCAGCATTTT. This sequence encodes CATSRGGGLNQPQHF. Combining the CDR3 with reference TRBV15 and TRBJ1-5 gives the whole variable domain DAMVIQNPRYQVTQFGKPVTLSCSQTLNHNVMYWYQQKSSQAPKLLFHYYDKDFNNEADTPDNFQSRRPNTSFCFLDIRSPGLGDTAMYLCATSRGGGLNQPQHFGDGTRLSIL.

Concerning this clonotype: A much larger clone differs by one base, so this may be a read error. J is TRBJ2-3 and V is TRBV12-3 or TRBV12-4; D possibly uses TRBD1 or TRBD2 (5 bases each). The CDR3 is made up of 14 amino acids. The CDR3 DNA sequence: TGTGCCAACAGTCCAGGCCCGGGGCCAGATACGCAGTATTTT. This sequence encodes CANSPGPGPDTQYF.

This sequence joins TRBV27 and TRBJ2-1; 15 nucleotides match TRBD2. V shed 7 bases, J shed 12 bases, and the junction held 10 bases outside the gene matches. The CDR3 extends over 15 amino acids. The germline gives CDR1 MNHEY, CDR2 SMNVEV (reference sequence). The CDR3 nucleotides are TGTGCCAGCAACCCCGGGACTAGCGGGGGGTCCGGGCAGTTCTTC. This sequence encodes CASNPGTSGGSGQFF.

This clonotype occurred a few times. The CDR3 here is CASSFAGPRETQYF. DNA of the CDR3: TGTGCCAGCAGTTTCGCAGGGCCCAGGGAGACCCAGTACTTC. This chain links TRBV12-3 or TRBV12-4 with TRBJ2-5; possibly TRBD1 for D (5 bases). The germline V and J ends were trimmed by 3 bases and 5 bases, with 13 bases remaining between them. This CDR3 is built from 14 residues.

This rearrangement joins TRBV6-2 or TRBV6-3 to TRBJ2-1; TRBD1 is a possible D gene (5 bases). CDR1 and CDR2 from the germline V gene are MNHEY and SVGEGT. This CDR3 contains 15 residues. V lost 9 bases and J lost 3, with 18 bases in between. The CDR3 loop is CASLPDSLGYNEQFF. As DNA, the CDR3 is TGTGCCAGTCTACCCGACAGCTTGGGCTACAATGAGCAGTTCTTC.